This T cell receptor (beta chain) derives from a study of T cell repertoires in cytomegalovirus infection. Turning to the study itself: It was the public TCR beta signatures that indicated both CMV infection and matching HLA type.

The CDR3 contains 15 residues. In germline, CDR1 is SNHLY, CDR2 FYNNEI. Trimming took 4 bases from V and 5 from J; bases not matched to a gene: 9. One entry per CDR3 protein, called by TCRdb with MiXCR from the reads. There are roughly 130,000 distinct CDR3 sequences in the sample; almost 9% occur only once, and roughly a tenth lies in the top ten. The clonotype originates from a human donor in good health (CMV status not recorded). Some clones in this sample may be carry-over from other donors' samples. V and J are TRBV2 and TRBJ1-1; 8 bases are shared with TRBD1. Sequencing was done on a sample of PBMCs. The CDR3 sequence is CASSVDRGRNTEAFF. For the CDR3, the DNA is TGTGCCAGCAGTGTTGACAGGGGAAGAAATACTGAAGCTTTCTTT.